This T cell receptor beta chain was captured by sequencing in a study of STAT3 mutations in large granular lymphocyte leukemia. Whole-study findings and limits: In several patients, dominant TCR clone burden exceeded STAT3 mutant burden. In T-cell large granular lymphocyte leukemia, about half of patients showed multiple immunodominant subclonotypes. After therapy, about 35% of the 18 patients switched clonotypes, all new clones STAT3 wild type. In some patients, a small highly pathogenic clone possibly went undetected. Variable sampling intervals and differing treatment regimens complicated linking therapy response to TCR clonal burden changes.

CDR3 length equals 15 residues. CDR1 is MDHEN and CDR2 is SYDVKM in the germline V gene. Trimming stripped 2 bases from V and 7 bases from J, with 15 bases between. This table comes from immunoSEQ multiplex PCR, and its TCRdb copy is limited to in-frame clones, with some not included. The sample yields approximately 45,000 clones, approximately 78% seen once. Comment on this clone: The antigen remains undetermined.

The chain combines TRBV28 with TRBJ1-5; maybe TRBD1 (6 bases). This TCR was sampled from a human donor with T large granular lymphocyte leukemia. Some clones in this sample may be carry-over from other donors' samples. Sequenced material: PBMCs. CDR3 sequence reads: CASSLSTRGEQPQHF. Written as DNA, the CDR3 is TGTGCCAGCAGTTTAAGTACCAGGGGTGAGCAGCCCCAGCATTTT.